The source of this TCR beta chain is a study of T cell responses to AZD1222 COVID-19 vaccine. Method: immunoSEQ multiplex PCR; TCRdb's copy keeps in-frame clones and lacks some. The repertoire holds tens of thousands of clones, with 85% to 90% as singletons. A remark on this clone: Its antigen is not identified.

The CDR3 spans 15 residues. Germline values: CDR1 SGHRS, CDR2 YFSETQ. With 4 bases removed from V and 0 bases from J, the gap between germline ends came to 11 bases. The study's findings and limits: Reports say nearly half of spike-specific TCRs go after unmutated variant regions. None of the repertoires were sampled until the peak T cell response had passed. Receipt of two AZD1222 doses was followed by a rise in Spike-specific TCR breadth and depth.

The J gene is TRBJ1-3, the V gene TRBV5-1, with D unclear. Source: peripheral blood, taken 28 days after the second AZD1222 dose. This clonotype was obtained from an adult who received the AZD1222 COVID-19 vaccine. The CDR3 region has the DNA TGCGCCAGCAGCCCCCAGTCGTTCTCTGGAAACACCATATATTTT. Its protein product is CASSPQSFSGNTIYF.